This entry is about one T cell receptor (beta chain). Assay used: immunoSEQ multiplex PCR; TCRdb lists only in-frame clones, some missing. The sample lists over 80,000 clones, approximately 90% occurring once. The data were obtained in a study of OX40 agonist ivuxolimab in advanced cancers. Study background: Participants could have had prior anti-PD-1, anti-PD-L1 or anti-CTLA-4 therapy, and roughly 40% had some.

CDR1 MDHEN and CDR2 SYDVKM come from the germline V gene. The CDR3 is 13 amino acids. Trimming cost V 5 bases and J 1 base, with 6 bases left between them. This clonotype was obtained from an adult with an advanced solid tumor such as melanoma, head and neck, liver or kidney cancer. Material: CD4+ or CD8+ T cells sorted from blood, obtained in a trial of the OX40 agonist ivuxolimab. V usage is TRBV28 and J usage is TRBJ2-1; no firm D call. The CDR3: CASSPPSYNEQFF. In nucleotides, the CDR3 is TGTGCCAGCAGTCCCCCGTCCTACAATGAGCAGTTCTTC.